A selection of T cell receptor beta chains follows, all from one sample in a study of T cell responses to AZD1222 COVID-19 vaccine. This table comes from immunoSEQ multiplex PCR, and its TCRdb copy is limited to in-frame clones, with some not included. The top ten hold 0.85% to 0.95% of the sample, which has 130,000 or so clones, just over 90% seen once. Here the sequenced sample was peripheral blood, taken on day 0 of MenACWY control vaccination. Receptors originate from an adult in good health. Each CDR3 is given with its conserved first and last residue. The D gene is left open where the match is weak. Only some rows state a clone size, as once, few, many or a class for expanded clones.

D	V	size	J	CDR3	DNA
-	TRBV5-5	-	TRBJ2-3	CASSFRDPDTDTQYF	TGTGCCAGCAGCTTTCGGGACCCGGACACAGATACGCAGTATTTT
TRBD1	TRBV5-4	-	TRBJ1-1	CASSRDRVGAFF	TGTGCCAGCAGCCGGGACAGGGTAGGAGCTTTCTTT
-	TRBV27	-	TRBJ1-2	CASSLVRGSGYTF	TGTGCCAGCAGTTTGGTTAGGGGGTCTGGCTACACCTTC
-	TRBV20-1	-	TRBJ1-2	CRPSGGYTF	TGCAGACCCTCCGGCGGCTACACCTTC
-	TRBV27	-	TRBJ1-6	CASSFYGDSPLHF	TGTGCCAGCAGTTTTTACGGGGATTCACCCCTCCACTTT
-	TRBV15	-	TRBJ1-1	CATSSGGINTEAFF	TGTGCCACCAGCAGTGGAGGGATTAACACTGAAGCTTTCTTT
-	TRBV28	-	TRBJ1-1	CASGPRRKAFF	TGTGCCAGCGGCCCTAGGCGAAAAGCTTTCTTT
-	TRBV6-5	-	TRBJ1-5	CASRRTVSNQPQHF	TGTGCCAGCAGAAGGACAGTTAGCAATCAGCCCCAGCATTTT
TRBD1	TRBV5-4	-	TRBJ1-2	CASSEGTGVGYTF	TGTGCCAGCAGCGAGGGGACAGGGGTTGGCTACACCTTC
TRBD1	TRBV7-9	-	TRBJ1-1	CASSPDRGETEAFF	TGTGCCAGCAGCCCCGACAGGGGAGAAACTGAAGCTTTCTTT
-	TRBV5-1	-	TRBJ1-1	CASSYNSWGTEAFF	TGCGCCAGCAGCTATAATTCTTGGGGCACTGAAGCTTTCTTT
TRBD2	TRBV5-4	-	TRBJ2-7	CASSLPGGEQYF	TGTGCCAGCAGCTTACCGGGAGGCGAGCAGTACTTC
TRBD1	TRBV28	-	TRBJ1-5	CAISGQGNQPQHF	TGTGCCATATCGGGACAGGGTAATCAGCCCCAGCATTTT
-	TRBV19	once	TRBJ2-1	CASSILTENNEQFF	TGTGCCAGTAGTATTCTGACAGAGAACAATGAGCAGTTCTTC
-	TRBV18	-	TRBJ1-1	CASSPLPGRGAEAFF	TGTGCCAGCTCACCACTCCCAGGCCGGGGCGCTGAAGCTTTCTTT
-	TRBV14	-	TRBJ2-6	CASSPGANVLTF	TGTGCCAGCAGCCCTGGGGCCAACGTCCTGACTTTC
TRBD2	TRBV29-1	-	TRBJ2-5	CSVGIGTSQETQYF	TGCAGCGTGGGAATCGGGACTAGCCAAGAGACCCAGTACTTC
TRBD1	TRBV27	once	TRBJ1-2	CACGTGPYYGYTF	TGTGCCTGCGGGACAGGCCCCTACTATGGCTACACCTTC
-	TRBV20-1	-	TRBJ1-4	CSASSSGREKLFF	TGCAGTGCTAGTAGTTCTGGACGGGAAAAACTGTTTTTT
TRBD1	TRBV28	-	TRBJ2-7	CASSYRPGQGGREQYF	TGTGCCAGCAGCTACCGCCCGGGACAGGGCGGTCGCGAGCAGTACTTC